The 28 T cell receptor beta chains reported below all come from one sample, sequenced in a study of T cells in women clearing cervical HPV infection. TCRdb's table, derived via immunoSEQ multiplex PCR, lists solely in-frame clones and lacks some. The sample table includes approximately 24,000 clones. The sample taken for sequencing was blood buffy coat. These receptors originate from a woman between 18 and 75 years old with a cervical HPV16 infection that either progressed to CIN3+ or cleared (not recorded which).

On this clone: The read ends 3 residues shy of where the CDR3 ends; the end is completed using the germline J gene. The chain has TRBV19 and TRBJ1-4, with a tentative D call TRBD1 (6 bases). The length of the CDR3 is 13 residues. The germline V gene has CDR1 LNHDA and CDR2 SQIVND (reference sequence). The ends were cut back, 5 bases at V and 7 bases at J, with 11 bases in the middle. Incomplete CDR3 DNA: TGTGCCAGTAGTCAAACAGGGTCTGAAAAA. Translation gives CASSQTGSEK. The whole CDR3 is CASSQTGSEKLFF. The entire variable domain, with the rest obtained from reference TRBV19 and TRBJ1-4, is as follows: DGGITQSPKYLFRKEGQNVTLSCEQNLNHDAMYWYRQDPGQGLRLIYYSQIVNDFQKGDIAEGYSVSREKKESFPLTVTSAQKNPTAFYLCASSQTGSEKLFFGSGTQLSVL.

Notes on this clone: The read falls 3 residues short of the CDR3 end, and the missing part is taken from the germline J gene. V is TRBV5-1 and J is TRBJ2-1; TRBD2 agrees at 10 bases. The V segment lost 0 bases and the J segment 4 bases; nucleotides outside the gene matches: 7. The CDR3 totals 17 residues. CDR1 is SGHRS, CDR2 YFSETQ, per germline. Incomplete CDR3 DNA: TGCGCCAGCAGCTTGGATGTAGCGGGGGGTTTTTACAATGAG. It yields the protein CASSLDVAGGFYNE. The whole CDR3 region reads CASSLDVAGGFYNEQFF.

A note on this clone: The CDR3 end is not reached by the read, which stops 3 residues before it; the germline J gene fills it in. This sequence joins TRBV7-3 and TRBJ2-1; 12 positions match TRBD2. V trimming: 2 bases; J trimming: 9 bases; junction bases outside the gene matches: 5. Germline assignment: CDR1 SGHTA and CDR2 FQGTGA. This CDR3 region has 15 residues. CDR3 DNA, as far as it was read: TGTGCCAGCAGCTTATGGACTAGCGGGATCGGTGAG. Encoded protein: CASSLWTSGIGE. The entire CDR3 sequence reads CASSLWTSGIGEQFF.

The sequenced part of the CDR3 DNA is TGTGCCAGCTCCCCGGCGGCGGGAGGTAGGTACAATGAG. It yields the protein CASSPAAGGRYNE. The full CDR3 protein reads CASSPAAGGRYNEQFF. The V and J genes are TRBV18 and TRBJ2-1; 8 bases are a match to TRBD2. The read halts 3 residues ahead of the CDR3 end, with the missing end drawn from the germline J gene. Germline V CDR1 and CDR2: KGHSH, LQKENI. The CDR3 is 16 residues long. V shed 6 bases, J shed 4 bases, and the junction held 11 bases outside the gene matches.

About this clone itself: Read sequence stops 3 residues before the CDR3 end, and the germline J gene provides the missing end. V gene TRBV7-2 combines with J gene TRBJ1-2; TRBD1 might be the D (6 bases). The CDR3 is 15 amino acids. Germline V gene data show CDR1 as SGHTA and CDR2 as FQGNSA. V lost 3 bases and J lost 2, with 13 bases in between. Here the CDR3 reads CASSFEQGPNYGYTF. Partial CDR3 DNA: TGTGCCAGCAGCTTTGAACAGGGCCCCAACTATGGC.

Notes on this clone: One junction end disagrees with the germline gene, perhaps due to a read error. The sequence runs out 3 residues before the end of the CDR3; the remainder is reconstructed from the germline J gene. The rearrangement links TRBV7-7 to TRBJ2-3; TRBD2 matches at 11 bases. Germline CDR1 reads SSHAT; CDR2 reads FNYEAQ (reference sequence). The CDR3 runs to 15 residues. The CDR3 region is CASSPVAGGAGTQYF. Partial CDR3 DNA: TGTGCTAGCAGCCCCGTAGCGGGGGGGGCGGGGACG.

Remarks on this clone: Read coverage stops 3 residues before the CDR3 terminus; the germline J gene supplies the remainder. The gene calls are TRBV27 and TRBJ2-7, with 10 nucleotides matching TRBD1. Germline CDR1 MNHEY, CDR2 SMNVEV (reference sequence). There are 13 residues in the CDR3. V dropped 8 bases and J dropped 0; count of bases not matched to a gene: 1. The part of the CDR3 DNA that was read is TGTGCCAGCCGACAGGGGGCCTCCTACGAG. This sequence encodes CASRQGASYE. The full CDR3 protein is CASRQGASYEQYF.

For this clone: The sequence runs out 3 residues before the end of the CDR3; the remainder is reconstructed from the germline J gene. The chain carries TRBV29-1 and TRBJ2-1; 10 positions agree with TRBD2. The V gene's germline CDR1 is SQVTM and CDR2 ANQGSEA. The ends lost 3 bases at V and 9 bases at J; junction bases unmatched: 8. The CDR3 sequence is 14 residues long. CDR3 bases read: TGCAGCGTTGAGTCCCCTAGCGGGAGTAGTGAG. Translation gives CSVESPSGSSE. The full CDR3 protein is CSVESPSGSSEQFF.

Concerning this clone: The CDR3 extends 3 residues past the end of the read, so its final part is completed from the germline J gene. This rearrangement joins TRBV7-9 to TRBJ1-6; 11 nucleotides match TRBD1. With V trimmed by 5 bases and J by 6 bases, 3 bases remained unmatched. The CDR3 length is 15 residues. In germline, CDR1 is SEHNR, CDR2 FQNEAQ (reference sequence). The CDR3 here is CASSPGTGGNSPLHF. CDR3 DNA (partial): TGTGCCAGCAGCCCGGGGACAGGGGGTAATTCACCC.

CDR3 in amino acids: CASSDPAGPTNEKLFF. The part of the CDR3 DNA that was read is TGTGCCAGCAGTGATCCCGCAGGGCCAACTAATGAAAAA. The V gene is TRBV6-1, the J gene TRBJ1-4; D may be TRBD1 (5 bases). The read ends 3 residues before the CDR3 terminus; that terminus is restored from the germline J gene. The CDR3 spans 16 residues. Trimming left V 3 bases short and J 0 bases short, with 11 bases between. Per germline, CDR1 MNHNS and CDR2 SASEGT.

Note on this clone: The observed sequence ends 3 residues before the CDR3 terminus, with the missing tail filled in from the germline J gene. This chain links TRBV20-1 with TRBJ2-3; 15 bases are shared with TRBD2. V lost 6 bases, J lost 5 bases, and 6 bases stayed unmatched. The germline V gene has CDR1 DFQATT and CDR2 SNEGSKA (reference sequence). The CDR3 contains 15 residues. The sequenced part of the CDR3 DNA is TGCAGTGCGGGAGGACTAGCGGGGGGGAAAGATACG. Residues: CSAGGLAGGKDT. The whole CDR3 is CSAGGLAGGKDTQYF.

As concerns this clone: The read falls 3 residues short of the CDR3 end, and the missing part is taken from the germline J gene. V is TRBV7-9 and J is TRBJ2-7; 7 bases match TRBD2. This CDR3 region has 15 residues. From germline, CDR1 is SEHNR and CDR2 FQNEAQ (reference sequence). The junction had 7 bases not matched to a gene; V was cut back by 0 bases and J by 5 bases. This CDR3 is CASSLARGTLHEQYF. The CDR3 DNA, read in part, is TGTGCCAGCAGCTTAGCGCGGGGGACGCTCCACGAG.

Concerning this clone: A read error may account for a junction end that differs from germline. The CDR3 goes on 3 residues after the read ends, and that part is filled in from the germline J gene. This chain connects TRBV19 to TRBJ1-3, with 8 bases identical to TRBD1. CDR3 length: 16 residues. Germline V gene data show CDR1 as LNHDA and CDR2 as SQIVND (reference sequence). This chain's CDR3 is CASSRGQESSGDTIYF. CDR3 DNA (partial): TGTGCCAGTAGTAGGGGACAGGAAAGCTCTGGAGACACC. The whole variable domain, remainder taken from reference TRBV19 and TRBJ1-3, is DGGITQSPKYLFRKEGQNVTLSCEQNLNHDAMYWYRQDPGQGLRLIYYSQIVNDFQKGDIAEGYSVSREKKESFPLTVTSAQKNPTAFYLCASSRGQESSGDTIYFGEGSWLTVV.

The sequenced part of the CDR3 DNA is TGTGCCAGCTCACCAATTGAGACAGGGACCGGGGCCAACGTC. Its protein is CASSPIETGTGANV. The whole CDR3 sequence reads CASSPIETGTGANVLTF. This chain links TRBV18 with TRBJ2-6; TRBD1 agrees at 7 bases. The read ends 3 residues shy of where the CDR3 ends; the end is completed using the germline J gene. This CDR3 has 17 residues. Germline CDR1 and CDR2: KGHSH and LQKENI. The V segment lost 2 bases and the J segment 4 bases; nucleotides outside the gene matches: 8.

To note about this clone: From the germline J gene comes the end of the CDR3, since the read stops 3 residues before it. This rearrangement joins TRBV5-1 to TRBJ1-2; 7 bases agree with TRBD1. The CDR3 contains 14 residues. The germline V gene encodes CDR1 SGHRS and CDR2 YFSETQ. The junction had 2 bases not matched to a gene; V was cut back by 0 bases and J by 3 bases. The sequenced CDR3 bases are TGCGCCAGCAGCTTGGAGGGGGCGGACTATGGC. Its protein product is CASSLEGADYG. The full CDR3 protein is CASSLEGADYGYTF.

Incomplete CDR3 DNA: TGTGCCAGCAGCTTAGCGAGCGGCGGCTACAATGAG. Translating gives CASSLASGGYNE. The whole CDR3 is CASSLASGGYNEQFF. This chain links TRBV7-9 with TRBJ2-1; possibly TRBD2 for D (5 bases). The read ends 3 residues shy of where the CDR3 ends; the end is completed using the germline J gene. Germline CDR1 SEHNR, CDR2 FQNEAQ (reference sequence). The CDR3 is 15 amino acids. V lost 0 bases and J 3 bases, leaving 9 bases between the germline ends.

For this clone: The read finishes 3 residues shy of the CDR3 end, and the germline J gene is used to complete it. The V gene is TRBV30, the J gene TRBJ2-1; TRBD1 agrees at 7 bases. Germline loops: CDR1 GTSNPN, CDR2 SVGIG (reference sequence). V was pared by 4 bases and J by 0 bases, with 3 bases of the junction left unmatched. CDR3 length: 14 residues. CDR3 bases read: TGTGCCTGGACCACAGGGGACTCCTACAATGAG. This sequence encodes CAWTTGDSYNE. The CDR3 as a whole reads CAWTTGDSYNEQFF.

Details on this clone: The CDR3 end lies 3 residues beyond the end of the read and is filled in from the germline J gene. The J gene is TRBJ1-1, the V gene TRBV5-1; 10 nucleotides align to TRBD1. Germline assignment: CDR1 SGHRS and CDR2 YFSETQ. The V segment lost 1 base and the J segment 4 bases; nucleotides outside the gene matches: 1. This CDR3 is built from 14 residues. This CDR3 reads CASSLRTGGTEAFF. CDR3 DNA, as far as it was read: TGCGCCAGCAGCTTGCGGACAGGGGGCACTGAA.

Points on this clone: The read finishes 3 residues shy of the CDR3 end, and the germline J gene is used to complete it. The gene calls are TRBV6-2 or TRBV6-3 and TRBJ2-3, with TRBD1 matching over 8 bases. The CDR3 runs to 17 residues. Germline V gene data show CDR1 as MNHEY and CDR2 as SVGEGT. Incomplete CDR3 DNA: TGTGCCAGCAGTTACTCTCCCGGACAGGGTCAAGATCAGCCG. Translation gives CASSYSPGQGQDQP. The CDR3 as a whole reads CASSYSPGQGQDQPQYF.

As regards this clone: The sequence runs out 3 residues before the end of the CDR3; the remainder is reconstructed from the germline J gene. V and J are TRBV5-1 and TRBJ1-4; D perhaps matches TRBD1 (5 bases). V dropped 3 bases and J dropped 8 bases, with 14 bases sitting between them. Germline lookup yields CDR1 SGHRS and CDR2 YFSETQ. The CDR3 has 14 residues. CDR3 region: CASSSQGVREKLFF. The sequenced CDR3 bases are TGCGCCAGCAGCTCCCAGGGAGTACGGGAAAAA.

Comment on this clone: The sequenced fragment ends 3 residues before the CDR3 boundary, so the rest is inferred from the germline J gene. The chain uses TRBV13 and TRBJ1-1; 7 bases are shared with TRBD1. V was pared by 3 bases and J by 7 bases, with 2 bases of the junction left unmatched. The CDR3 loop spans 12 amino acids. The germline CDR1 and CDR2 sequences are PRHDT and FYEKMQ (reference sequence). Incomplete CDR3 DNA: TGTGCCAGCAGCTTGGACAGGCATGAA. Translation: CASSLDRHE. The CDR3 in its entirety is CASSLDRHEAFF. Combining the CDR3 with reference TRBV13 and TRBJ1-1 gives the whole variable domain AAGVIQSPRHLIKEKRETATLKCYPIPRHDTVYWYQQGPGQDPQFLISFYEKMQSDKGSIPDRFSAQQFSDYHSELNMSSLELGDSALYFCASSLDRHEAFFGQGTRLTVV.

The sequenced CDR3 bases are TGTGCCAGCAGCGGTTTGGACAGTATTAATGAAAAA. The encoded protein is CASSGLDSINEK. The whole CDR3 reads CASSGLDSINEKLFF. The chain is built from TRBV9 and TRBJ1-4, with D possibly TRBD1 on 6 matching bases. The CDR3 extends 3 residues past the end of the read, so its final part is completed from the germline J gene. Trimming took off 3 bases at V and 4 bases at J, with 13 bases between the two ends. Germline V lookup: CDR1 SGDLS, CDR2 YYNGEE. The CDR3 spans 15 residues.

Details on this clone: The CDR3 end lies 3 residues beyond the end of the read and is filled in from the germline J gene. J is TRBJ1-2 and V is TRBV19; D call uncertain. The V gene's germline CDR1 is LNHDA and CDR2 SQIVND (reference sequence). The CDR3 is 11 residues long. CDR3 DNA (partial): TGTGCCAGTAGTGTGGCAAGGTAC. It is translated as CASSVARY. From start to end, the CDR3 is CASSVARYYTF.

Concerning this clone: The same CDR3 also results from other DNA sequences found in this sample. Partial CDR3 DNA: TGCGCCAGCAGCCTCTCCCCCCCAGGGACTAGCGGGCAGTACAATGAG. Encoded protein: CASSLSPPGTSGQYNE. The full CDR3 protein reads CASSLSPPGTSGQYNEQFF. The chain couples TRBV5-1 to TRBJ2-1; the match to TRBD2 covers 12 bases. The read is 3 residues too short to cover the CDR3 end, so that end is filled in from the germline J gene. With 4 bases clipped from V and 4 bases from J, the junction kept 15 bases outside the gene matches. The CDR3 has 19 residues. The germline V gene has CDR1 SGHRS and CDR2 YFSETQ.

With respect to this clone: The observed sequence ends 3 residues before the CDR3 terminus, with the missing tail filled in from the germline J gene. The rearrangement links TRBV18 to TRBJ2-1; D call uncertain. The ends were cut back, 2 bases at V and 5 bases at J, with 13 bases in the middle. Germline lookup yields CDR1 KGHSH and CDR2 LQKENI. This CDR3 spans 15 amino acids. The CDR3 protein is CASSPIAAENNEQFF. The covered CDR3 bases are TGTGCCAGCTCACCAATCGCGGCAGAGAACAATGAG. The complete variable domain, with remaining parts taken from reference TRBV18 and TRBJ2-1, reads NAGVMQNPRHLVRRRGQEARLRCSPMKGHSHVYWYRQLPEEGLKFMVYLQKENIIDESGMPKERFSAEFPKEGPSILRIQQVVRGDSAAYFCASSPIAAENNEQFFGPGTRLTVL.

As concerns this clone: The CDR3 extends 3 residues past the end of the read, so its final part is completed from the germline J gene. The chain is built from TRBV10-3 and TRBJ1-1, with D tentatively TRBD1 (6 bases). The CDR3 is 14 residues long. Germline loops: CDR1 ENHRY, CDR2 SYGVKD. Trimming left V 0 bases short and J 3 bases short, with 8 bases between. This CDR3 is CAISESQGYTEAFF. CDR3 bases read: TGTGCCATCAGTGAGTCTCAGGGGTACACTGAA.

On this clone itself: The CDR3 end falls 3 residues outside the read, so it is completed with the germline J gene. The gene calls are TRBV18 and TRBJ1-2; D might be TRBD1 (5 bases). CDR3 length: 17 residues. Germline CDR1 and CDR2: KGHSH and LQKENI. CDR3 DNA, as far as it was read: TGTGCCAGCTCACCTGGACTAGCGGGAACCCTGACAGATACC. It yields the protein CASSPGLAGTLTDT. The CDR3, in full, reads CASSPGLAGTLTDTYTF. Full variable domain (outside the CDR3, taken from reference TRBV18 and TRBJ1-2): NAGVMQNPRHLVRRRGQEARLRCSPMKGHSHVYWYRQLPEEGLKFMVYLQKENIIDESGMPKERFSAEFPKEGPSILRIQQVVRGDSAAYFCASSPGLAGTLTDTYTFGSGTRLTVV.

With regard to this clone: The read finishes 3 residues shy of the CDR3 end, and the germline J gene is used to complete it. The rearrangement links TRBV5-1 to TRBJ2-7; TRBD2 might be the D (6 bases). Germline V gene sequence: CDR1 SGHRS, CDR2 YFSETQ. This CDR3 comprises 15 residues. V lost 4 bases and J 2 bases, leaving 16 bases between the germline ends. CDR3 DNA (partial): TGCGCCAGCAGCCACGACGGGACTCCCGCCTACGAG. Its translation: CASSHDGTPAYE. The complete CDR3 reads CASSHDGTPAYEQYF.